These 32 T cell receptor beta chains came from one sample sequenced in a study of immune heterogeneity within non-small cell lung tumors. With around 600 ng used per sample, the template was genomic DNA from bulk tumor. Surgical sampling yielded several biopsies per primary tumor (spaced far apart). Enrolled patients presented with newly diagnosed, previously untreated non-small cell lung cancer and underwent curative surgery. A first 10-cycle multiplex round used 32 V-gene and 13 J-gene primers on TCR beta CDR3. TCRdb reanalysed the multiplex PCR reads using MiXCR and keeps one entry per CDR3 protein. This table holds roughly 3,600 distinct CDR3 sequences, about two fifths found once. The sample comprised lung tumor tissue. These receptor sequences come from a man in his 70s with non-small cell lung cancer.

This clonotype has a handful of counts. The junction shows a germline mismatch at one end, possibly a read error. This rearrangement joins TRBV7-7 to TRBJ2-5; possibly TRBD1 or TRBD2 for D (5 bases each). The CDR3 runs 13 residues. Germline assignment: CDR1 SSHAT and CDR2 FNYEAQ (reference sequence). The DNA of the CDR3 is TGTGCTAGCAGCTTAGAATGGGGGGAGACCCAGTACTTC. Translating it yields CASSLEWGETQYF.

The chain recombines TRBV29-1 with TRBJ1-6; 7 bases align to TRBD1. The length of the CDR3 is 12 residues. The V segment lost 6 bases and the J segment 7 bases; nucleotides outside the gene matches: 3. Germline CDR1 is SQVTM and CDR2 is ANQGSEA. As DNA, the CDR3 is TGCAGCGTGCGGGACAGCAATTCACCCCTCCACTTT. Its translation: CSVRDSNSPLHF. Using reference TRBV29-1 and TRBJ1-6 for the parts outside the CDR3, the full variable domain is SAVISQKPSRDICQRGTSLTIQCQVDSQVTMMFWYRQQPGQSLTLIATANQGSEATYESGFVIDKFPISRPNLTFSTLTVSNMSPEDSSIYLCSVRDSNSPLHFGNGTRLTVT.

With regard to this clonotype: This could be a read error, since a much larger clone is one nucleotide away. This rearrangement joins TRBV6-1 to TRBJ2-1; 7 bases agree with TRBD2. Germline CDR1 reads MNHNS; CDR2 reads SASEGT. The CDR3 is 16 residues long. V gave up 7 bases and J gave up 4 bases; unmatched junction bases: 13. The CDR3, as DNA: TGTGCCAGCACACCAACACGACGGGGGGAATACAATGAGCAGTTCTTC. This translates into CASTPTRRGEYNEQFF.

This clonotype has just a few counts. This sequence joins TRBV20-1 and TRBJ2-7; D is unclear. The CDR3 extends over 16 amino acids. The V end was cut by 0 bases, the J end by 4 bases, with 19 bases between. Per germline, CDR1 DFQATT and CDR2 SNEGSKA (reference sequence). The CDR3 loop reads CSARDRRQAKGYEQYF. CDR3 in DNA: TGCAGTGCTAGAGATCGAAGGCAGGCAAAGGGTTACGAGCAGTACTTC.

The V gene is TRBV27, the J gene TRBJ2-1; a weak D match, TRBD2 (6 bases). The CDR3 has 14 residues. V was pared by 6 bases and J by 5 bases, with 14 bases between. Germline CDR1 reads MNHEY; CDR2 reads SMNVEV (reference sequence). The CDR3 nucleotides read TGTGCCAGCAGGCCCGGGACTGGTAACAATGAGCAGTTCTTC. Amino acids: CASRPGTGNNEQFF.

This clonotype was observed a handful of times. The chain is built from TRBV18 and TRBJ2-5; 9 bases agree with TRBD2. J gave up 4 bases and V 3 bases, and 3 bases lay outside the gene matches. The germline V gene encodes CDR1 KGHSH and CDR2 LQKENI. This CDR3 contains 14 residues. This chain's CDR3 is CASSPGLAGETQYF. DNA of the CDR3: TGTGCCAGCTCACCGGGACTAGCAGGAGAGACCCAGTACTTC.

This clonotype appeared a few times. The chain carries TRBV7-9 and TRBJ1-1; D unclear. This CDR3 spans 12 amino acids. Trimming left V 4 bases short and J 9 bases short, with 12 bases between. CDR1 and CDR2 from the germline V gene are SEHNR and FQNEAQ (reference sequence). This CDR3 reads CASSSSLLQAFF. In DNA form, the CDR3 reads TGTGCCAGCAGCTCGAGCCTACTACAAGCTTTCTTT.

The V call is TRBV6-1, the J call TRBJ2-1; unclear D gene. Germline V lookup: CDR1 MNHNS, CDR2 SASEGT. The CDR3 extends over 10 amino acids. V lost 9 bases and J 8 bases, leaving 8 bases between the germline ends. CDR3 loop: CASNAYEQFF. In DNA form, the CDR3 reads TGTGCCAGTAACGCTTATGAGCAGTTCTTC.

This clonotype was detected a few times. This rearrangement joins TRBV28 to TRBJ2-1; TRBD1 aligns across 10 bases. The germline V gene encodes CDR1 MDHEN and CDR2 SYDVKM. The CDR3 loop spans 15 amino acids. J was trimmed by 5 bases and V by 8 bases; bases with no gene match: 9. In DNA, the CDR3 is TGTGCCAGCCTTAGTGGGACAGGGGCGAACAATGAGCAGTTCTTC. It is translated as CASLSGTGANNEQFF.

The chain employs TRBV4-2 and TRBJ2-1; 8 bases fit TRBD2. Germline V lookup: CDR1 LGHNA, CDR2 YNFKEQ. The CDR3 totals 16 residues. The J segment lost 4 bases and the V segment lost 0 bases, leaving 5 bases of the junction unmatched. CDR3 sequence: CASSQEALAVYNEQFF. CDR3 nucleotide sequence: TGTGCCAGCAGCCAAGAGGCACTAGCGGTTTACAATGAGCAGTTCTTC.

V usage is TRBV5-1 and J usage is TRBJ2-7; no firm D call. CDR3 length: 13 amino acids. Germline assignment: CDR1 SGHRS and CDR2 YFSETQ. V lost 4 bases, J lost 7 bases, and 15 bases lay in between. Here the CDR3 reads CASSPGPIGEQYF. For the CDR3, the DNA is TGCGCCAGCAGCCCCGGTCCAATCGGGGAGCAGTACTTC.

The chain combines TRBV6-1 with TRBJ1-1; perhaps TRBD1 as D (6 bases). The CDR3 runs 14 residues. Germline lookup yields CDR1 MNHNS and CDR2 SASEGT. V lost 1 base, J lost 4 bases, and 10 bases lay in between. CDR3 sequence (DNA): TGTGCCAGCAGTGAAGTTGGAGGGGGCACTGAAGCTTTCTTT. Protein: CASSEVGGGTEAFF.

The CDR3 protein is CASSLDGPLDTQYF. DNA for the CDR3: TGTGCCAGCAGCTTAGACGGGCCCTTGGATACGCAGTATTTT. This chain joins TRBV7-2 and TRBJ2-3, with no clear D. V shed 1 base and J shed 6 bases, with 11 bases lying between them. The CDR3 consists of 14 residues. Per germline, CDR1 SGHTA and CDR2 FQGNSA. The whole variable domain, remainder taken from reference TRBV7-2 and TRBJ2-3, is GAGVSQSPSNKVTEKGKDVELRCDPISGHTALYWYRQSLGQGLEFLIYFQGNSAPDKSGLPSDRFSAERTGGSVSTLTIQRTQQEDSAVYLCASSLDGPLDTQYFGPGTRLTVL.

The J gene is TRBJ2-7, the V gene TRBV4-1; TRBD2 aligns across 8 bases. V was pared by 0 bases and J by 7 bases, with 8 bases of the junction left unmatched. The CDR3 loop spans 15 amino acids. Per the germline V gene, CDR1 is MGHRA and CDR2 is YSYEKL. In DNA form, the CDR3 reads TGCGCCAGCAGCCAAGATTCGGGAGGGCCAGGAGAGCAGTACTTC. Amino acid sequence: CASSQDSGGPGEQYF.

The V and J genes are TRBV19 and TRBJ1-1; unclear D gene. V gave up 9 bases and J gave up 3 bases, with 14 bases separating them. From germline, CDR1 is LNHDA and CDR2 SQIVND (reference sequence). The CDR3 has 13 residues. The CDR3 sequence is CASHTLGYTEAFF. The CDR3, as DNA: TGTGCCAGCCACACGTTGGGGTACACTGAAGCTTTCTTT.

By proportion, this clonotype is medium-sized. The chain is built from TRBV7-3 and TRBJ2-2; D gene unclear. The germline gives CDR1 SGHTA, CDR2 FQGTGA. Between the trimmed V and J ends, which lost 0 bases and 6 bases, there was a span of 8 bases. The CDR3 is 14 amino acids. Here the CDR3 reads CASSLTFGSGELFF. The DNA of the CDR3 is TGTGCCAGCAGCTTAACGTTCGGGTCCGGGGAGCTGTTTTTT.

This clonotype was found a few times. V and J are TRBV20-1 and TRBJ1-1, with unresolved D. The V gene lost 4 bases and the J gene lost 0 bases, with 12 bases spanning the gap. Germline V gene sequence: CDR1 DFQATT, CDR2 SNEGSKA (reference sequence). The CDR3 sequence is 14 residues long. The CDR3 reads CSANGVRMNTEAFF. CDR3 DNA: TGCAGTGCTAACGGGGTCAGGATGAACACTGAAGCTTTCTTT.

CDR3 sequence: CASSPPQGANTGELFF. CDR3 coding DNA: TGTGCCAGCAGCCCACCCCAGGGGGCTAACACCGGGGAGCTGTTTTTT. The rearrangement uses TRBV9 and TRBJ2-2; 8 nucleotides align to TRBD1. The CDR3 sequence is 16 residues long. Trimming took 4 bases from V and 2 from J; bases not matched to a gene: 7. Per the germline V gene, CDR1 is SGDLS and CDR2 is YYNGEE.

The chain combines TRBV13 with TRBJ1-2; the match to TRBD1 covers 9 bases. The CDR3 is made up of 13 amino acids. The trim removed 4 bases at V and 7 bases at J, leaving 4 bases unmatched. Germline CDR1 PRHDT, CDR2 FYEKMQ (reference sequence). The DNA of the CDR3 is TGTGCCAGCAGCTCGGGACAGGGAGTTGGCTACACCTTC. Translating gives CASSSGQGVGYTF.

V is TRBV4-1 and J is TRBJ2-1; TRBD2 agrees at 8 bases. This CDR3 is 16 amino acids long. Germline trimming cut 4 bases from V and 0 bases from J; bases unmatched to any gene: 5. Germline-derived CDR1 and CDR2 are MGHRA and YSYEKL. The CDR3 DNA reads TGCGCCAGCAGCCGGCCCGGGGGGGGCTCCTACAATGAGCAGTTCTTC. As protein: CASSRPGGGSYNEQFF.

This clonotype has just a few counts. The chain recombines TRBV6-2 or TRBV6-3 with TRBJ2-7; D perhaps matches TRBD2 (6 bases). From germline, CDR1 is MNHEY and CDR2 SVGEGT. Trimming removed 8 bases at V and 5 bases at J, with 19 bases between. This CDR3 has 14 residues. The CDR3 DNA sequence: TGTGCCAGCGGGCGGGACGCGAAACAAGACGAGCAGTACTTC. This codes for CASGRDAKQDEQYF.

The chain carries TRBV6-1 and TRBJ1-5, with D hard to call. The V gene's germline CDR1 is MNHNS and CDR2 SASEGT. Between the trimmed V and J ends, which lost 5 bases and 3 bases, there was a span of 11 bases. The length of the CDR3 is 14 residues. Here the CDR3 reads CASSPLGYNQPQHF. In DNA, the CDR3 is TGTGCCAGCAGTCCGTTGGGGTACAATCAGCCCCAGCATTTT.

The chain carries TRBV7-9 and TRBJ2-5; 10 bases agree with TRBD2. The ends lost 6 bases at V and 5 bases at J; junction bases unmatched: 15. The CDR3 is made up of 17 amino acids. The germline gives CDR1 SEHNR, CDR2 FQNEAQ (reference sequence). The CDR3 DNA is TGTGCCAGCAGACCACCTGGGACTAGCGTTGGGTGGGAGACCCAGTACTTC. It specifies CASRPPGTSVGWETQYF.

The chain is built from TRBV7-9 and TRBJ1-2, with D maybe TRBD1 (6 bases). CDR1 and CDR2 from the germline V gene are SEHNR and FQNEAQ (reference sequence). Trimming shortened V by 2 bases and J by 8 bases, and 12 bases separated the two germline ends. CDR3 size: 13 residues. The CDR3 here is CASSLQGMGGYTF. The CDR3 nucleotides read TGTGCCAGCAGCTTACAGGGGATGGGAGGCTACACCTTC.

The chain uses TRBV30 and TRBJ2-4; tentative D call: TRBD1 (8 bases). Germline CDR1 and CDR2: GTSNPN and SVGIG (reference sequence). CDR3 length equals 13 residues. Between the trimmed V and J ends, which lost 0 bases and 10 bases, there was a span of 13 bases. The chain's CDR3 is CAWSVGQGGIQYF. Written as DNA, the CDR3 is TGTGCCTGGAGTGTCGGACAGGGAGGGATTCAGTACTTC.

This clonotype was seen once. This chain connects TRBV19 to TRBJ1-1; D is unresolved. The CDR3 has 13 amino acids. Trimming shortened V by 5 bases and J by 3 bases, and 10 bases separated the two germline ends. Looked up from germline, CDR1 is LNHDA and CDR2 is SQIVND (reference sequence). The CDR3 is CASSPPLHTEAFF. DNA for the CDR3: TGTGCCAGTAGTCCCCCCCTACACACTGAAGCTTTCTTT.

Concerning this clonotype itself: A read error may be the cause here, since a much bigger clone is one base away. This chain joins TRBV6-2 or TRBV6-3 and TRBJ1-1, with 7 bases fitting TRBD1. This CDR3 is 12 amino acids long. CDR1 is MNHEY, CDR2 SVGEGT, per germline. The CDR3 DNA reads TGTGTCAGCAGTGGACAGGAAGTCGAAGCTTTCTTT. It specifies CVSSGQEVEAFF.

Of note for this clonotype: An end of the junction differs from the germline gene, which may be a read error. This sequence joins TRBV7-3 and TRBJ1-1; 8 bases are a match to TRBD1. Germline CDR1 reads SGHTA; CDR2 reads FQGTGA. The CDR3 has 16 amino acids. The CDR3 reads CARSSGQGRRGTEAFF. DNA of the CDR3: TGTGCCAGAAGCTCCGGACAGGGCCGGCGGGGCACTGAAGCTTTCTTT.

This chain connects TRBV6-2 or TRBV6-3 to TRBJ1-6, with TRBD1 matching 10 bases. Germline V gene lookup returns CDR1 MNHEY and CDR2 SVGEGT. V dropped 5 bases and J dropped 10; count of bases not matched to a gene: 8. CDR3 size: 15 residues. CDR3 region: CASSVSRTGGSPLHF. The DNA of the CDR3 is TGTGCCAGCAGTGTCTCGAGGACAGGGGGATCACCCCTCCACTTT.

The genes are TRBV11-2 and TRBJ2-7; D is unclear. V was trimmed by 4 bases and J by 4 bases, leaving 17 bases between them. The germline gives CDR1 SGHAT, CDR2 FQNNGV. This CDR3 has 15 residues. The CDR3 spells CASSSPGPILYEQYF. CDR3 DNA sequence: TGTGCCAGCAGCTCCCCGGGCCCGATTCTATACGAGCAGTACTTC. The full variable domain, in which reference TRBV11-2 and TRBJ2-7 provide the parts outside the CDR3, is EAGVAQSPRYKIIEKRQSVAFWCNPISGHATLYWYQQILGQGPKLLIQFQNNGVVDDSQLPKDRFSAERLKGVDSTLKIQPAKLEDSAVYLCASSSPGPILYEQYFGPGTRLTVT.

This clonotype turned up a few times. The V and J genes are TRBV3-1 and TRBJ2-7; 7 positions match TRBD2. This CDR3 has 14 residues. The V gene end was trimmed by 5 bases and the J gene end by 3 bases; junction bases not matched to a gene: 7. Per the germline V gene, CDR1 is LGHDT and CDR2 is YNNKEL (reference sequence). CDR3 amino acids: CASSSGGGYYEQYF. CDR3 nucleotides: TGTGCCAGCAGCTCGGGAGGAGGCTACTACGAGCAGTACTTC.

V and J are TRBV19 and TRBJ2-5; TRBD2 matches 8 bases. Germline loops: CDR1 LNHDA, CDR2 SQIVND (reference sequence). The CDR3 is 17 amino acids. Trimming took 1 base from V and 1 from J; bases not matched to a gene: 8. This chain's CDR3 is CASSIGASSGPQETQYF. In nucleotides, the CDR3 is TGTGCCAGTAGTATAGGGGCGTCTAGCGGGCCCCAAGAGACCCAGTACTTC.